The sequence of this T cell receptor beta chain was determined in a study of T cell repertoires in cytomegalovirus infection. General observations from the study: The study identified carriers of CMV plus the relevant HLA from cumulative public TCR beta family frequency.

V shed 6 bases and J shed 2 bases, with 10 bases lying between them. The CDR3 consists of 12 residues. Germline V gene sequence: CDR1 DFQATT, CDR2 SNEGSKA (reference sequence). TCRdb passed the reads through MiXCR, listing each CDR3 protein once. The sample comprises about 740,000 distinct CDR3 sequences, roughly a third of which are singletons, and around 2.8% rests with the top ten. Worth noting for this clonotype: Its antigen is currently unknown.

Sequenced: PBMCs. The sequence came from a human donor in good health (CMV status not recorded). Some clones in this sample may be carry-over from other donors' samples. The chain couples TRBV20-1 to TRBJ2-5; tentatively, D is TRBD1 or TRBD2 (5 bases each). In nucleotides, the CDR3 is TGCAGTGCAAAGGGACGTCAAGAGACCCAGTACTTC. It translates to CSAKGRQETQYF.